This T cell receptor (beta chain) appears in the sequencing data of a study of early T cells in non-severe SARS-CoV-2 infection. Study-level background: Sequencing used unsorted whole-blood bulk RNA, so chains lack pairing.

This clonotype was seen at least ten times. Its antigen is not identified. As part of library construction, unique molecular identifiers were attached to individual cDNA molecules. Using its own MiXCR run on the 5' RACE reads, TCRdb lists one record per CDR3 protein. The sample contains tens of thousands of distinct CDR3 sequences, around 10% of which appear only once. Overall study findings and caveats: In VDJdb matching, anti-spike CD8 responses were favored while private and CD4 specificities went missing.

V lost 7 bases to trimming and J lost 2 bases, with 10 bases between them. From germline, CDR1 is MNHEY and CDR2 SVGEGT. The CDR3 is made up of 13 amino acids. The chain recombines TRBV6-2 or TRBV6-3 with TRBJ2-3; D remains ambiguous. Sequenced material: whole blood. The receptor comes from an adult who was a healthcare worker with PCR-confirmed SARS-CoV-2 infection or an uninfected control (not recorded which). For the CDR3, the DNA is TGTGCCAGCACCGACCGGTACACAGATACGCAGTATTTT. It encodes CASTDRYTDTQYF.